This is a list of T cell receptor beta chains from one sample in a study of shared clonotypes between healthy human individuals. Libraries were prepared by immunoSEQ multiplex PCR; TCRdb keeps only in-frame clonotypes and omits some of them. The sample lists over a million clones, just under 99% occurring once. Sequenced sample: naive CD4+ T cells sorted from blood. Receptors originate from a young man in good health. Each CDR3 is given with its conserved first and last residue. The D gene is left open where the match is weak. Only part of the rows carry a size: once, few, many, or a class if the clone is expanded.

d_gene	v_gene	j_gene	abundance	CDR3nt	CDR3aa
TRBD1	TRBV30	TRBJ2-3	.	TGTGCCTGGAGCCCCTTAAAGACAGGGTCGGCAGATACGCAGTATTTT	CAWSPLKTGSADTQYF
.	TRBV2	TRBJ1-5	.	TGTGCCAGCAGATATGAACTAGGGGTAGATCAGCCCCAGCATTTT	CASRYELGVDQPQHF
TRBD1	TRBV6-1	TRBJ2-7	.	TGTGCCAGCAGTGAAGCGCCGGACAGGCGTACCTATTCCTACGAGCAGTACTTC	CASSEAPDRRTYSYEQYF
TRBD1	TRBV19	TRBJ1-2	.	TGTGCCAGTACCCCAGACAGGGGTTATGGCTACACCTTC	CASTPDRGYGYTF
TRBD2	TRBV15	TRBJ2-1	.	TGTGCCACCAGCATTCCTAGCGGGAGGGCTTTGTATGAGCAGTTCTTC	CATSIPSGRALYEQFF
.	TRBV7-2	TRBJ2-2	.	TGTGCCAGCAGCTTATTCGTAGGTAGACGGCCCGGGGAGCTGTTTTTT	CASSLFVGRRPGELFF
TRBD1	TRBV10-3	TRBJ2-4	.	TGTGCCATCAGTGAGTCGGGCGCAGGGGGCGAGAACATTCAGTACTTC	CAISESGAGGENIQYF
.	TRBV7-2	TRBJ1-2	once	TGTGCCAGCAGCCACCAGAGCGGAGACTATGGCTACACCTTC	CASSHQSGDYGYTF
TRBD2	TRBV5-4	TRBJ2-2	.	TGTGCCAGCAGCTTCTTTCCGACTAGCGGGAAGACCGGGGAGCTGTTTTTT	CASSFFPTSGKTGELFF
TRBD1	TRBV29-1	TRBJ1-5	.	TGCAGCGTCCGGGACAGTAGCAATCAGCCCCAGCATTTT	CSVRDSSNQPQHF
.	TRBV4-3	TRBJ2-1	.	TGCGCCAGCAGCCAAGGTCGAGCAGGGCTACCCTACAATGAGCAGTTCTTC	CASSQGRAGLPYNEQFF
.	TRBV4-2	TRBJ1-1	.	TGTGCCAGCAGCTCAACTTCGGCTTTCTTT	CASSSTSAFF
TRBD1	TRBV12-5	TRBJ2-6	.	TGTGCTAGTGGCTCGATACAGGGGGTGTTTTCTGGGGCCAACGTCCTGACTTTC	CASGSIQGVFSGANVLTF
TRBD1	TRBV19	TRBJ2-7	.	TGTGCCAGTAGTGCCCAAGAGGGACAGGGACCCTACGAGCAGTACTTC	CASSAQEGQGPYEQYF